This TCR beta chain comes out of a study of sequential checkpoint blockade in melanoma. Overall study: Under 25 patients had tumor biopsies before treatment and at week 13. Study results and limitations: T-cell fraction and clonality followed PD-L1 and CD8+ counts, not mutational load.

Method: immunoSEQ multiplex PCR; TCRdb's copy keeps in-frame clones and lacks some. The data hold about 3,600 clones, with roughly 35% observed a single time. Trimming cost V 2 bases and J 1 base, with 12 bases left between them. Germline V lookup: CDR1 KGHSH, CDR2 LQKENI. The CDR3 extends over 16 amino acids. Treatment here: randomized to nivolumab then ipilimumab (arm A) or the reverse (arm B). No patient had prior DNA-damaging chemotherapy. This clone was detected a few times. Its cognate antigen is unknown. This sample comprised tumor tissue (inferred from file names), obtained from a patient given nivolumab and ipilimumab in sequence. V gene TRBV18 combines with J gene TRBJ1-5; tentative D call: TRBD1 (5 bases). This receptor was obtained from a human donor with melanoma. CDR3 bases: TGTGCCAGCTCACCAGGGACGGGAATCAGCAATCAGCCCCAGCATTTT. Its translation: CASSPGTGISNQPQHF.